Presented here are 26 T cell receptor beta chains from one specimen sequenced in a study of T cell changes during pregnancy in multiple sclerosis. The protocol was immunoSEQ multiplex PCR, while the TCRdb copy is restricted to in-frame clones and leaves out a portion. The sample has about 80,000 clones, around 92% seen once. This specimen consisted of peripheral blood, obtained before pregnancy. These TCRs come from a female donor with multiple sclerosis, enrolled in a pregnancy study.

The chain employs TRBV15 and TRBJ2-7; 7 positions agree with TRBD2. The V segment lost 5 bases and the J segment 4 bases; nucleotides outside the gene matches: 14. The CDR3 is 16 residues long. The germline V gene has CDR1 LNHNV and CDR2 YYDKDF (reference sequence). CDR3 sequence: CATSRHKPGLRYEQYF. As DNA, the CDR3 is TGTGCCACCAGCCGCCACAAACCGGGACTACGTTACGAGCAGTACTTC. The whole variable domain, remainder taken from reference TRBV15 and TRBJ2-7, is DAMVIQNPRYQVTQFGKPVTLSCSQTLNHNVMYWYQQKSSQAPKLLFHYYDKDFNNEADTPDNFQSRRPNTSFCFLDIRSPGLGDTAMYLCATSRHKPGLRYEQYFGPGTRLTVT.

This rearrangement joins TRBV19 to TRBJ1-1, with D possibly being TRBD1 (5 bases). Looked up from germline, CDR1 is LNHDA and CDR2 is SQIVND (reference sequence). CDR3 size: 13 residues. V lost 8 bases to trimming and J lost 9 bases, with 19 bases between them. DNA of the CDR3: TGTGCCAGTGAGCAGGGCCCTCGTGGGAAAGCTTTCTTT. Protein sequence: CASEQGPRGKAFF.

The chain joins TRBV6-1 to TRBJ2-7, with D maybe TRBD1 (5 bases). The CDR3 has 12 residues. Germline V gene lookup returns CDR1 MNHNS and CDR2 SASEGT. V lost 5 bases and J lost 9, with 14 bases in between. This CDR3 is CASSLLQGGQYF. The CDR3 DNA reads TGTGCCAGCAGTTTACTCCAGGGCGGGCAGTACTTC.

The gene calls are TRBV28 and TRBJ1-4; 11 nucleotides match TRBD1. CDR1 and CDR2 from the germline V gene are MDHEN and SYDVKM. The length of the CDR3 is 15 residues. With V trimmed by 6 bases and J by 4 bases, 4 bases remained unmatched. The CDR3 reads CASSSGTGGNEKLFF. The DNA of the CDR3 is TGTGCCAGCAGCTCCGGGACAGGGGGTAATGAAAAACTGTTTTTT.

The chain links TRBV15 to TRBJ2-2, with 7 bases lining up with TRBD1. Germline V lookup: CDR1 LNHNV, CDR2 YYDKDF (reference sequence). The CDR3 runs to 16 residues. Losses at the gene ends were 3 bases for V and 1 base for J; bases not matched to a gene: 5. The CDR3 DNA is TGTGCCACCAGCAGCCTGGGGACAGAGAACACCGGGGAGCTGTTTTTT. Amino acid sequence: CATSSLGTENTGELFF.

The chain recombines TRBV7-8 with TRBJ2-5, with TRBD2 matching 11 bases. CDR1 and CDR2 from the germline V gene are SGHVS and FQNEAQ. Unmatched junction bases numbered 17, after V lost 6 bases and J lost 5 bases. The CDR3 is 18 amino acids. Here the CDR3 reads CASSPQGGSGRAGETQYF. CDR3 in DNA: TGTGCCAGCAGTCCTCAGGGGGGTAGCGGGAGGGCCGGGGAGACCCAGTACTTC.

The CDR3 nucleotides are TGTGCCAGCAGTGCCAGCGGGAGTGTAGAGACCCAGTACTTC. Encoded protein: CASSASGSVETQYF. The V call is TRBV28, the J call TRBJ2-5, with 8 positions matching TRBD2. Trimming at V came to 5 bases and at J to 4 bases, leaving 6 bases not matched to a gene. The CDR3 loop spans 14 amino acids. Germline V CDR1 and CDR2: MDHEN, SYDVKM.

This CDR3 is CASRIIQGASGNEQFF. CDR3 sequence (DNA): TGTGCCAGCAGGATTATCCAGGGGGCGAGCGGCAATGAGCAGTTCTTC. The chain employs TRBV27 and TRBJ2-1, with 8 bases aligning to TRBD1. CDR1 and CDR2 (germline): MNHEY, SMNVEV (reference sequence). This CDR3 is built from 16 residues. Unmatched junction bases numbered 13, after V lost 6 bases and J lost 6 bases.

This chain connects TRBV14 to TRBJ2-5; the D gene is possibly TRBD1 (6 bases). Germline-derived CDR1 and CDR2 are SGHDN and FVKESK. V was cut by 3 bases and J by 6 bases, with 14 bases left in between. This CDR3 contains 14 residues. The CDR3 DNA sequence: TGTGCCAGCAGCCACCAGGGGATTATGCAGACCCAGTACTTC. Its protein is CASSHQGIMQTQYF.

The CDR3 spells CASSSGGGTEAFF. The CDR3 coding sequence is TGTGCCAGCAGCTCAGGGGGTGGCACTGAAGCTTTCTTT. The chain links TRBV11-2 to TRBJ1-1, with 7 bases aligning to TRBD1. Germline CDR1 and CDR2: SGHAT and FQNNGV. V shed 4 bases and J 4 bases; nucleotides not matched to a gene: 3. The CDR3 length is 13 residues.

The rearrangement uses TRBV6-5 and TRBJ1-3; maybe TRBD1 (5 bases). Trimming removed 11 bases from V and 4 bases from J, with 12 bases in between. This CDR3 is built from 12 residues. The germline gives CDR1 MNHEY, CDR2 SVGAGI. The CDR3 nucleotides read TGTGCCGCCCGGACAACCGGAAACACCATATATTTT. This encodes CAARTTGNTIYF.

This clone is deemed medium-sized (0.01 to 0.1%). This chain joins TRBV4-1 and TRBJ1-5; 8 nucleotides align to TRBD1. J was trimmed by 5 bases and V by 1 base; bases with no gene match: 7. Looked up from germline, CDR1 is MGHRA and CDR2 is YSYEKL. The CDR3 sequence is 16 residues long. DNA for the CDR3: TGCGCCAGCAGCCAAGGCGGGACAGGTAGGGATCAGCCCCAGCATTTT. It specifies CASSQGGTGRDQPQHF.

Written as DNA, the CDR3 is TGCGCCAGCAGCTTGTCTAGCGGGAGTTTGAATGAGCAGTTCTTC. Translation gives CASSLSSGSLNEQFF. The chain has TRBV5-1 and TRBJ2-1, with 10 bases that match TRBD2. CDR3 length: 15 amino acids. V dropped 1 base and J dropped 7; count of bases not matched to a gene: 5. Germline V gene sequence: CDR1 SGHRS, CDR2 YFSETQ. The variable domain in full, completed from reference TRBV5-1 and TRBJ2-1, reads KAGVTQTPRYLIKTRGQQVTLSCSPISGHRSVSWYQQTPGQGLQFLFEYFSETQRNKGNFPGRFSGRQFSNSRSEMNVSTLELGDSALYLCASSLSSGSLNEQFFGPGTRLTVL.

The chain joins TRBV6-5 to TRBJ1-5; a weak D match, TRBD1 (5 bases). Per germline, CDR1 MNHEY and CDR2 SVGAGI. The CDR3 has 15 amino acids. Trimming removed 6 bases from V and 4 bases from J, with 16 bases in between. The CDR3 nucleotides are TGTGCCAGCAGGCTCAGGGCGCTCGAGAATCAGCCCCAGCATTTT. Translated: CASRLRALENQPQHF.

Only a few counts were recorded for this clone. The V gene is TRBV19, the J gene TRBJ2-7; TRBD1 agrees at 11 bases. The CDR3 totals 13 residues. Germline CDR1 reads LNHDA; CDR2 reads SQIVND (reference sequence). The trim removed 9 bases at V and 3 bases at J, leaving 4 bases unmatched. The CDR3 reads CASTGTGGYEQYF. As DNA, the CDR3 is TGTGCCAGCACCGGGACAGGGGGCTACGAGCAGTACTTC.

This sequence joins TRBV13 and TRBJ2-1, with TRBD2 identical over 7 bases. The germline V gene has CDR1 PRHDT and CDR2 FYEKMQ (reference sequence). The CDR3 covers 15 residues. J gave up 1 base and V 4 bases, and 4 bases lay outside the gene matches. CDR3 protein: CASSWGLRSYNEQFF. The CDR3 nucleotides read TGTGCCAGCAGCTGGGGACTAAGGTCCTACAATGAGCAGTTCTTC. Filled out from reference TRBV13 and TRBJ2-1, the complete variable domain reads AAGVIQSPRHLIKEKRETATLKCYPIPRHDTVYWYQQGPGQDPQFLISFYEKMQSDKGSIPDRFSAQQFSDYHSELNMSSLELGDSALYFCASSWGLRSYNEQFFGPGTRLTVL.

The V and J genes are TRBV28 and TRBJ2-1; the match to TRBD2 covers 9 bases. V shed 7 bases and J 5 bases; nucleotides not matched to a gene: 15. This CDR3 contains 17 residues. Germline V gene data show CDR1 as MDHEN and CDR2 as SYDVKM. Here the CDR3 reads CASTPRLAAEIHNEQFF. The CDR3 DNA reads TGTGCCAGCACCCCGCGACTAGCGGCCGAAATCCACAATGAGCAGTTCTTC.

This clone was found a few times. This rearrangement joins TRBV7-9 to TRBJ1-1; 7 nucleotides agree with TRBD1. This CDR3 contains 14 residues. Germline assignment: CDR1 SEHNR and CDR2 FQNEAQ (reference sequence). V shed 5 bases, J shed 1 base, and the junction held 4 bases outside the gene matches. CDR3 coding DNA: TGTGCCAGCAGCCCCGGGGACAGGAACACTGAAGCTTTCTTT. This codes for CASSPGDRNTEAFF.

The gene calls are TRBV5-8 and TRBJ1-1; no definite D call. This CDR3 is built from 14 residues. Trimming stripped 4 bases from V and 1 base from J, with 11 bases between. In germline, CDR1 is SGHTS, CDR2 YDEGEE. The CDR3 DNA sequence: TGTGCCAGCAGCATCCCGGACTGGAACACTGAAGCTTTCTTT. It is translated as CASSIPDWNTEAFF.

The chain carries TRBV10-1 and TRBJ1-1; TRBD1 is a possible D gene (5 bases). The CDR3 is 16 residues long. Trimming left V 5 bases short and J 5 bases short, with 21 bases between. Looked up from germline, CDR1 is WNHNN and CDR2 is SYGVQD (reference sequence). CDR3 DNA sequence: TGCGCCAGCAGTCTATTTACAGAGCGGGGCGGTACTGAAGCTTTCTTT. Encoded protein: CASSLFTERGGTEAFF.

The chain has TRBV5-4 and TRBJ2-7, with TRBD1 matching 7 bases. The CDR3 totals 13 residues. V lost 5 bases, J lost 4 bases, and 6 bases stayed unmatched. Germline V lookup: CDR1 SGHNT, CDR2 YYREEE (reference sequence). CDR3 in amino acids: CASSHDRVYEQYF. CDR3 bases: TGTGCCAGCAGTCATGACAGGGTGTACGAGCAGTACTTC. The full variable domain, with the rest looked up from reference TRBV5-4 and TRBJ2-7, is ETGVTQSPTHLIKTRGQQVTLRCSSQSGHNTVSWYQQALGQGPQFIFQYYREEENGRGNFPPRFSGLQFPNYSSELNVNALELDDSALYLCASSHDRVYEQYFGPGTRLTVT.

The CDR3 DNA is TGTGCCAGCAGCTTAAGCAACATACCGGGCGAGCAGTACTTC. This translates into CASSLSNIPGEQYF. The chain is built from TRBV11-1 and TRBJ2-7; no reliable D call. The CDR3 contains 14 residues. Germline V gene sequence: CDR1 SGHAT, CDR2 FQDESV (reference sequence). V was shortened by 2 bases and J by 6 bases, with 14 bases between the two germline ends.

The gene calls are TRBV7-2 and TRBJ1-2; no firm D call. This CDR3 has 12 amino acids. Germline-derived CDR1 and CDR2 are SGHTA and FQGNSA. Trimming removed 3 bases from V and 5 bases from J, with 7 bases in between. The CDR3 DNA sequence: TGTGCCAGCAGCTTTGTCTCTTATGGCTACACCTTC. It translates to CASSFVSYGYTF.

This rearrangement joins TRBV19 to TRBJ1-2; D is possibly TRBD1 (6 bases). V lost 5 bases, J lost 7 bases, and 8 bases lay in between. The length of the CDR3 is 11 residues. Germline values: CDR1 LNHDA, CDR2 SQIVND (reference sequence). The CDR3 DNA follows: TGTGCCAGTAGTGAAGGGGGTGGCTACACCTTC. Its protein is CASSEGGGYTF.

V gene TRBV27 combines with J gene TRBJ2-1; 11 bases line up with TRBD1. V trimming: 4 bases; J trimming: 10 bases; junction bases outside the gene matches: 12. The CDR3 has 16 residues. The germline V gene encodes CDR1 MNHEY and CDR2 SMNVEV (reference sequence). The CDR3 DNA sequence: TGTGCCAGCAGTTCATACCGGACAGGGGGCTGGCGGGAGCAGTTCTTC. Protein product: CASSSYRTGGWREQFF.

The V and J genes are TRBV25-1 and TRBJ1-2; perhaps TRBD1 as D (5 bases). Trimming took off 3 bases at V and 9 bases at J, with 14 bases between the two ends. Germline V gene data show CDR1 as MGHDK and CDR2 as SYGVNS. The CDR3 loop spans 13 amino acids. In DNA form, the CDR3 reads TGTGCCAGCAGTGATCTGGGACTTCTGAGCTACACCTTC. Translation: CASSDLGLLSYTF.